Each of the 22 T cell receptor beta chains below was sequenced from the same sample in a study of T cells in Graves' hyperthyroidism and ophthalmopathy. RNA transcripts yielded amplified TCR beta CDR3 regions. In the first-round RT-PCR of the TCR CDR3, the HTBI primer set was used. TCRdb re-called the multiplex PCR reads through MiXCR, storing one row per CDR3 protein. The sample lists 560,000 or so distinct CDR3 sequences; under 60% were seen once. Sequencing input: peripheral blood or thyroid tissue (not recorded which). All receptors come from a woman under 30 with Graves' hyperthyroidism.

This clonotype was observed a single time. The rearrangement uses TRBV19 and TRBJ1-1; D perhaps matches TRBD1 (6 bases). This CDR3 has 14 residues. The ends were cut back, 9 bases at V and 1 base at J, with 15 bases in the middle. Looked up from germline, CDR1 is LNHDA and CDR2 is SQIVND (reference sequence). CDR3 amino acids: CASRPRGQNTEAFF. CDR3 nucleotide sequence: TGTGCCAGCAGGCCCCGGGGGCAGAACACTGAAGCTTTCTTT.

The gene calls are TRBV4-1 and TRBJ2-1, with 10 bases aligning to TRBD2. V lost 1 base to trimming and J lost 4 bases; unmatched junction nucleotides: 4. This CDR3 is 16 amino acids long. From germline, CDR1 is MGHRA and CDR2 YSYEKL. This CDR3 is CASSQATSGTYNEQFF. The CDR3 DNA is TGCGCCAGCAGCCAAGCAACTAGCGGGACGTACAATGAGCAGTTCTTC.

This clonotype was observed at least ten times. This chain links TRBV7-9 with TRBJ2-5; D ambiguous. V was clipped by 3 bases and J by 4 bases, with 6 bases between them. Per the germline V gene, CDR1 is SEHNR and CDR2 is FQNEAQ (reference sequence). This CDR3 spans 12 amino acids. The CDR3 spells CASSLNAETQYF. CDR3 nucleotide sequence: TGTGCCAGCAGCTTGAATGCAGAGACCCAGTACTTC.

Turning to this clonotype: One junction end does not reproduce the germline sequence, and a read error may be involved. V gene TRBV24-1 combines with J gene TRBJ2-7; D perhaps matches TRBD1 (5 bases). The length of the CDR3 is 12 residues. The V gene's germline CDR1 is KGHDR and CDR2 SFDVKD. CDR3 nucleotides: TGTGCCAGCAGTCCCCTCGGGCAGGGCGTATACTTC. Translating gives CASSPLGQGVYF.

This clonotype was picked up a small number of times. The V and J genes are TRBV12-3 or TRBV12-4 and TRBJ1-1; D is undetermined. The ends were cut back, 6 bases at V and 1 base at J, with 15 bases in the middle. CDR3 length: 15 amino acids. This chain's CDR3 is CASRDIGLGNTEAFF. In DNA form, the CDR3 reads TGTGCCAGCAGAGACATCGGCTTGGGGAACACTGAAGCTTTCTTT.

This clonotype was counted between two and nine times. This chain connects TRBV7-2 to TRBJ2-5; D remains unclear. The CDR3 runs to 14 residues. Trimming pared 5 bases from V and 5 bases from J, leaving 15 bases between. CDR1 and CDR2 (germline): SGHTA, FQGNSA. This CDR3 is CASSPLGRPETQYF. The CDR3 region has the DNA TGTGCCAGCAGCCCCCTTGGGCGGCCGGAGACCCAGTACTTC.

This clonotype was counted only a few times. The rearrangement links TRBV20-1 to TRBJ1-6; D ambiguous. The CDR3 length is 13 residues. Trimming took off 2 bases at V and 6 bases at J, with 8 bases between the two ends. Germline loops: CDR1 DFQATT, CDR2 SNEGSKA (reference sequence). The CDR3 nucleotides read TGCAGTGCTAGACCGGGAGTTAATTCACCCCTCCACTTT. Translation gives CSARPGVNSPLHF.

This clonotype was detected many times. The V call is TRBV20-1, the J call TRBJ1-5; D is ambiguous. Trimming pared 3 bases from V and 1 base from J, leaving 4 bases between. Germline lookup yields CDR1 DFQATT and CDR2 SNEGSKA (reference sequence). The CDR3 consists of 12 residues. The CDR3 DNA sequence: TGCAGTGCTAGCGACAGCAATCAGCCCCAGCATTTT. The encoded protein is CSASDSNQPQHF.

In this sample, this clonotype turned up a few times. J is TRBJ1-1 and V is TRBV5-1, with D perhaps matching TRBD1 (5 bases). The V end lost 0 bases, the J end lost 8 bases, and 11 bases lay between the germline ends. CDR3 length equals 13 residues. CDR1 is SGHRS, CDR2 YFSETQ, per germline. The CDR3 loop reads CASSLVADREAFF. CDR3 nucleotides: TGCGCCAGCAGCTTGGTGGCAGACAGAGAAGCTTTCTTT. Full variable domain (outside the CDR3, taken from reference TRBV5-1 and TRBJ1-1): KAGVTQTPRYLIKTRGQQVTLSCSPISGHRSVSWYQQTPGQGLQFLFEYFSETQRNKGNFPGRFSGRQFSNSRSEMNVSTLELGDSALYLCASSLVADREAFFGQGTRLTVV.

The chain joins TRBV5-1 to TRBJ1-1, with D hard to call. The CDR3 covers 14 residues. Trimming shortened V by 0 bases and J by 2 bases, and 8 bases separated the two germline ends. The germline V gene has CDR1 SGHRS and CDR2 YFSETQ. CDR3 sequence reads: CASSLASGNTEAFF. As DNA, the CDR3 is TGCGCCAGCAGCTTGGCGTCAGGTAACACTGAAGCTTTCTTT.

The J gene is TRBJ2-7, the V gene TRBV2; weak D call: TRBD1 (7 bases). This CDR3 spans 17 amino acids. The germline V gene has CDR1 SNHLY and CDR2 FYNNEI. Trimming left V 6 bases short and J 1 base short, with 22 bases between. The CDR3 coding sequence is TGTGCCAGCAGCAATTACAGGGGAGGTCGAAGTTCCTACGAGCAGTACTTC. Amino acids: CASSNYRGGRSSYEQYF. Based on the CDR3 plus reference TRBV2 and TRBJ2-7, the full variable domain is EPEVTQTPSHQVTQMGQEVILRCVPISNHLYFYWYRQILGQKVEFLVSFYNNEISEKSEIFDDQFSVERPDGSNFTLKIRSTKLEDSAMYFCASSNYRGGRSSYEQYFGPGTRLTVT.

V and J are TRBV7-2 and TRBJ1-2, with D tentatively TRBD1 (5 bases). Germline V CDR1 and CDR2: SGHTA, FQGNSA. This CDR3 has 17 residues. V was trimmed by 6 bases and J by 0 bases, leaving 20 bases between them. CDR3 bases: TGTGCCAGCAGTTCAGGGACGGCTCTCAACACTAACTATGGCTACACCTTC. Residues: CASSSGTALNTNYGYTF. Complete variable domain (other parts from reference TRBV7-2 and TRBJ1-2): GAGVSQSPSNKVTEKGKDVELRCDPISGHTALYWYRQSLGQGLEFLIYFQGNSAPDKSGLPSDRFSAERTGGSVSTLTIQRTQQEDSAVYLCASSSGTALNTNYGYTFGSGTRLTVV.

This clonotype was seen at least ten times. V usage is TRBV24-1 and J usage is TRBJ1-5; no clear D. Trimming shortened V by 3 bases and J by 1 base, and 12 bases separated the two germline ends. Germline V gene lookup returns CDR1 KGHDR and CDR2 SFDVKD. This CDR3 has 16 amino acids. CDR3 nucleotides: TGTGCCACCAGTGATGCAGATTGGGTAAGCAATCAGCCCCAGCATTTT. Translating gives CATSDADWVSNQPQHF.

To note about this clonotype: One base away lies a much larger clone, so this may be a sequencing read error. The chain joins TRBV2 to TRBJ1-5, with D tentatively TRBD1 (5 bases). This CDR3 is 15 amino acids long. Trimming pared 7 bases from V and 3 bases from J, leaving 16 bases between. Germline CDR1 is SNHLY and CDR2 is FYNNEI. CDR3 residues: CASTLGEQANQPQHF. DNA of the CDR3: TGTGCCAGCACCCTAGGTGAACAGGCCAATCAGCCCCAGCATTTT.

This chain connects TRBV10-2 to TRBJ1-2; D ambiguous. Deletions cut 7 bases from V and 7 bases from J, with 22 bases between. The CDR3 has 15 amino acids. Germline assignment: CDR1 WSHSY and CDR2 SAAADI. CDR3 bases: TGCGCCAGCAAGAGTTCATCCAGTCAACGGCGTGGCTACACCTTC. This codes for CASKSSSSQRRGYTF.

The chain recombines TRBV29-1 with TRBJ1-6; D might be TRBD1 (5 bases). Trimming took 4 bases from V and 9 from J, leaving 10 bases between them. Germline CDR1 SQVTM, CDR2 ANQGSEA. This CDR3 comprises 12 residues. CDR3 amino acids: CSVAGGPSPLHF. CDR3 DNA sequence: TGCAGCGTTGCTGGGGGACCTTCACCCCTCCACTTT.

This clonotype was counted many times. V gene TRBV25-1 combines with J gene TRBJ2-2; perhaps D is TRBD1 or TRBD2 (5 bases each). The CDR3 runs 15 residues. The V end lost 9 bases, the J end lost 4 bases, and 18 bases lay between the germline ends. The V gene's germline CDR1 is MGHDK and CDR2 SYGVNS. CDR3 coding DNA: TGTGCCAGTGCCCGGGACCAAGCCCTCACCGGGGAGCTGTTTTTT. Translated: CASARDQALTGELFF.

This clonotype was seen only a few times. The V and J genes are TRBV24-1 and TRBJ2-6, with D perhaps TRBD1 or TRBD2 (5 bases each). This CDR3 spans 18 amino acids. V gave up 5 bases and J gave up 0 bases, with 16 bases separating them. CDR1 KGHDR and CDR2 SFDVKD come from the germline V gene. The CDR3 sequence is CATSGVLGDDSGANVLTF. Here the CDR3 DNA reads TGTGCCACCAGTGGGGTTTTAGGGGACGACTCTGGGGCCAACGTCCTGACTTTC.

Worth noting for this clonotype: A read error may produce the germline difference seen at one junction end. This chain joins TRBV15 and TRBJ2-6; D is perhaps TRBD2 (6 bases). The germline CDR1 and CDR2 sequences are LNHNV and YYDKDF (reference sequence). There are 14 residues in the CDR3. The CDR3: CATSRDLGGRTEAF. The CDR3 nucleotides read TGTGCCACCAGCAGAGATCTGGGAGGTAGGACTGAAGCTTTC.

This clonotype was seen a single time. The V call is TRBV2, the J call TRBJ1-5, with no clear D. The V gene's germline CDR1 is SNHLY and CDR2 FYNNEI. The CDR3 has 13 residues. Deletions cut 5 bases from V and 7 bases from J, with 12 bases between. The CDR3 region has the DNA TGTGCCAGCAGTAGGGCGGCTGACCAGCCCCAGCATTTT. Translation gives CASSRAADQPQHF.

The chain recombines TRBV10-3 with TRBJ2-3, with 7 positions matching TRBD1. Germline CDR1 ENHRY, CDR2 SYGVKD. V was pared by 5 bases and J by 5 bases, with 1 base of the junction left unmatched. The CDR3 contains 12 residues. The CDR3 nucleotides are TGTGCCATCAGTACAGGGGAAGATACGCAGTATTTT. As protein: CAISTGEDTQYF.

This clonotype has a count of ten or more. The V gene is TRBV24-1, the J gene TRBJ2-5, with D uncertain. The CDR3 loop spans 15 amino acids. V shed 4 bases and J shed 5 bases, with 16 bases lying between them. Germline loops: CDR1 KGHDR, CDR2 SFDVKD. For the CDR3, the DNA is TGTGCCACCAGTGACCCTACAACTTTGGAGGAGACCCAGTACTTC. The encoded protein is CATSDPTTLEETQYF.